The 14 T cell receptor beta chains below come from one sample, sequenced in a study of cytomegalovirus exposure and HLA in healthy donors. Amplification used 60 Vbeta primers and 13 Jbeta primers. TCRdb keeps only in-frame clones here, not all; method: immunoSEQ multiplex PCR. Of 110,000 to 150,000 clones listed, around four fifths are singletons. What was sequenced was PBMCs. These receptor sequences come from a boy aged 2 to 9 in good health and CMV-seronegative.

The V gene is TRBV2, the J gene TRBJ1-2; unclear D gene. Per the germline V gene, CDR1 is SNHLY and CDR2 is FYNNEI. The CDR3 is made up of 15 amino acids. Deletions cut 4 bases from V and 8 bases from J, with 20 bases between. The CDR3 sequence: CASSGGRAGVYGYTF. DNA of the CDR3: TGTGCCAGCAGTGGCGGGAGGGCCGGGGTTTACGGCTACACCTTC.

This clone has more than one count but fewer than ten. The chain combines TRBV7-7 with TRBJ2-3; D not certain. Trimming took off 1 base at V and 2 bases at J, with 16 bases between the two ends. The CDR3 sequence is 17 residues long. Per germline, CDR1 SSHAT and CDR2 FNYEAQ (reference sequence). The CDR3 sequence is CASSLGIGLMSTDTQYF. The DNA for the CDR3 is TGTGCCAGCAGCTTAGGTATTGGGCTTATGTCCACAGATACGCAGTATTTT.

The V and J genes are TRBV29-1 and TRBJ1-4; D is perhaps TRBD1 (6 bases). This CDR3 contains 15 residues. Germline lookup yields CDR1 SQVTM and CDR2 ANQGSEA. Trimming took off 4 bases at V and 4 bases at J, with 16 bases between the two ends. The DNA for the CDR3 is TGCAGCGTTGGGTCCGGAAGGACAGATAATGAAAAACTGTTTTTT. Protein product: CSVGSGRTDNEKLFF. Drawing the rest from reference TRBV29-1 and TRBJ1-4, the complete variable domain is SAVISQKPSRDICQRGTSLTIQCQVDSQVTMMFWYRQQPGQSLTLIATANQGSEATYESGFVIDKFPISRPNLTFSTLTVSNMSPEDSSIYLCSVGSGRTDNEKLFFGSGTQLSVL.

In its sample, this clone was seen once. CDR3 DNA: TGTGCCAGCAGTCCCCTGACGGGAGGTTCCTACGAGCAGTACTTC. It encodes CASSPLTGGSYEQYF. This chain uses TRBV28 with TRBJ2-7, with 7 positions matching TRBD2. CDR1 is MDHEN and CDR2 is SYDVKM in the germline V gene. The CDR3 runs 15 residues. With 5 bases clipped from V and 1 base from J, the junction kept 8 bases outside the gene matches.

This clone was observed once. J is TRBJ1-5 and V is TRBV27; TRBD1 agrees at 8 bases. CDR1 is MNHEY and CDR2 is SMNVEV in the germline V gene (reference sequence). This CDR3 is built from 15 residues. The ends lost 8 bases at V and 4 bases at J; junction bases unmatched: 10. This CDR3 reads CASGVLTGANQPQHF. Here the CDR3 DNA reads TGTGCCAGCGGGGTGCTGACAGGGGCGAATCAGCCCCAGCATTTT.

The chain combines TRBV15 with TRBJ2-2; 13 bases match TRBD2. Germline CDR1 LNHNV, CDR2 YYDKDF (reference sequence). This CDR3 spans 17 amino acids. The V segment lost 0 bases and the J segment 7 bases; nucleotides outside the gene matches: 5. CDR3 nucleotide sequence: TGTGCCACCAGCAGAGATGGACTAGCGGGAGCGGGCGGGGAGCTGTTTTTT. This encodes CATSRDGLAGAGGELFF.

This chain links TRBV28 with TRBJ2-7, with TRBD2 matching 9 bases. V was pared by 1 base and J by 2 bases, with 6 bases of the junction left unmatched. Germline V CDR1 and CDR2: MDHEN, SYDVKM. The CDR3 is made up of 16 amino acids. In DNA, the CDR3 is TGTGCCAGCAGTTTATTTGCGGGAGGGAGGCCCTACGAGCAGTACTTC. The encoded protein is CASSLFAGGRPYEQYF.

V is TRBV4-2 and J is TRBJ2-7, with D perhaps TRBD1 (5 bases). V lost 4 bases, J lost 5 bases, and 18 bases lay in between. The CDR3 covers 15 residues. CDR1 is LGHNA and CDR2 is YNFKEQ in the germline V gene. The CDR3 nucleotides are TGTGCCAGCAGCCCCGGTGGGGCGGTCCGGGACGAGCAGTACTTC. It is translated as CASSPGGAVRDEQYF.

The chain couples TRBV6-6 to TRBJ2-3, with 8 bases that match TRBD2. The V and J ends lost 8 bases and 5 bases, in that order; junction bases with no gene match: 9. The germline CDR1 and CDR2 sequences are MNHNY and SVGAGI (reference sequence). The CDR3 extends over 14 amino acids. CDR3 bases: TGTGCCAGCCCTCCCGGCGGGGGGATAGATACGCAGTATTTT. This codes for CASPPGGGIDTQYF.

This rearrangement joins TRBV4-1 to TRBJ1-5; D perhaps matches TRBD1 (5 bases). The V gene's germline CDR1 is MGHRA and CDR2 YSYEKL. This CDR3 spans 16 amino acids. V was cut by 4 bases and J by 2 bases, with 15 bases left in between. The CDR3 here is CASSRYWGEGNQPQHF. CDR3 DNA: TGCGCCAGCAGCCGCTACTGGGGCGAGGGCAATCAGCCCCAGCATTTT.

The V call is TRBV27, the J call TRBJ2-1, with unresolved D. The CDR3 has 13 amino acids. Germline CDR1 reads MNHEY; CDR2 reads SMNVEV (reference sequence). Trimming pared 6 bases from V and 8 bases from J, leaving 14 bases between. The DNA of the CDR3 is TGTGCCAGCAGCCTTGAGCCATTCGATGAGCAGTTCTTC. It codes for CASSLEPFDEQFF.

This clone was observed a single time. At one end, the junction sequence differs from germline, possibly due to a read error. The rearrangement uses TRBV5-1 and TRBJ2-3, with D uncertain. The CDR3 has 11 amino acids. Germline V gene data show CDR1 as SGHRS and CDR2 as YFSETQ. The CDR3 DNA follows: TGCGCCAGCGGCTTTTCGGATACGCAGTATTTT. Its protein is CASGFSDTQYF.

The chain recombines TRBV5-1 with TRBJ1-3, with D unclear. The V end was cut by 3 bases, the J end by 7 bases, with 14 bases between. The CDR3 is 14 residues long. Germline V lookup: CDR1 SGHRS, CDR2 YFSETQ. This chain's CDR3 is CASSSDPSGNTIYF. CDR3 in DNA: TGCGCCAGCAGCTCGGACCCTAGCGGGAACACCATATATTTT.

The V gene is TRBV28, the J gene TRBJ2-7, with TRBD2 matching over 8 bases. J gave up 3 bases and V 5 bases, and 9 bases lay outside the gene matches. Germline CDR1 reads MDHEN; CDR2 reads SYDVKM. The CDR3 has 15 amino acids. The CDR3 nucleotides are TGTGCCAGCAGTCCTTCCGGGACTAGAAGCTACGAGCAGTACTTC. This sequence encodes CASSPSGTRSYEQYF.